This passage covers 13 T cell receptor beta chains from one sample sequenced in a study of T-cell reconstitution after alpha-beta-depleted transplantation in children (dated by TCRdb to about 2016). The treatment or condition label, read with the paper, signifies: allogeneic hematopoietic cell transplantation with graft depleted of TCRalphabeta T cells and CD19 B cells. Libraries came from PCR. The sample was run on an Illumina HiSeq 2500. TCR libraries were prepared with molecular barcoding, using unique molecular identifiers to normalize TCRbeta repertoire quantification. TCRdb reworked the public reads: Q25 trimming with fastp, MiXCR clone assembly, productive beta chains retained. Every entry covers one CDR3 protein and lists the most common genes and DNA from its rows. Within this sample are 400,000 to 550,000 distinct CDR3 sequences, with roughly a tenth of them counted one time only. Together, the top ten hold 2% of the sample.

The specimen comprised PBMCs, sampled before TCRalphabeta/CD19-depleted stem cell transplant. The origin of the receptors is a child aged 2 to 9 with inherited bone marrow failure, due to receive a stem cell transplant.

This clonotype was recorded many times. The rearrangement links TRBV12-3 or TRBV12-4 to TRBJ2-7; D gene uncertain. V shed 5 bases and J shed 10 bases, with 15 bases lying between them. This CDR3 comprises 12 residues. The CDR3 DNA follows: TGTGCCAGCAGTCCTTTTGTCTCCCTCCAGTACTTC. Translating it yields CASSPFVSLQYF.

Many counts were recorded for this clonotype. The chain carries TRBV5-1 and TRBJ2-1, with 11 nucleotides matching TRBD2. Germline trimming cut 3 bases from V and 5 bases from J; bases unmatched to any gene: 4. The CDR3 totals 15 residues. Germline CDR1 and CDR2: SGHRS and YFSETQ. The CDR3 spells CASSWGLAENNEQFF. CDR3 nucleotide sequence: TGCGCCAGCAGCTGGGGACTAGCGGAGAACAATGAGCAGTTCTTC.

V is TRBV19 and J is TRBJ2-7; D is ambiguous. CDR1 is LNHDA and CDR2 is SQIVND in the germline V gene (reference sequence). Trimming shortened V by 3 bases and J by 1 base, and 7 bases separated the two germline ends. The CDR3 is 13 residues long. CDR3 bases: TGTGCCAGTAGTATTCAGACTTCCTACGAGCAGTACTTC. Amino acid sequence: CASSIQTSYEQYF.

At least ten counts were recorded for this clonotype. This chain connects TRBV28 to TRBJ2-7; TRBD2 is a possible D gene (6 bases). Germline V gene lookup returns CDR1 MDHEN and CDR2 SYDVKM. V lost 2 bases to trimming and J lost 5 bases, with 13 bases between them. This CDR3 is 14 amino acids long. This CDR3 is CASSLTGETDEQYF. The CDR3 DNA reads as TGTGCCAGCAGTTTAACGGGAGAGACTGACGAGCAGTACTTC.

This clonotype was seen many times. The chain joins TRBV5-1 to TRBJ2-1; TRBD1 matches 10 bases. Germline V CDR1 and CDR2: SGHRS, YFSETQ. The CDR3 spans 14 residues. V was clipped by 6 bases and J by 4 bases; unmatched bases: 4. CDR3 sequence (DNA): TGCGCCAGCAAACCGGGACAGGGGTACAATGAGCAGTTCTTC. This translates into CASKPGQGYNEQFF.

The gene calls are TRBV18 and TRBJ2-1; TRBD1 aligns across 8 bases. This CDR3 region has 19 residues. V was pared by 3 bases and J by 3 bases, with 16 bases of the junction left unmatched. The germline gives CDR1 KGHSH, CDR2 LQKENI. CDR3 nucleotide sequence: TGTGCCAGCTCACCGGACAGGGATAGCGTTGGAGCTCGCTACAATGAGCAGTTCTTC. This encodes CASSPDRDSVGARYNEQFF.

This rearrangement joins TRBV7-9 to TRBJ2-7; possible D gene TRBD2, 5 bases. CDR1 and CDR2 from the germline V gene are SEHNR and FQNEAQ (reference sequence). Trimming took off 7 bases at V and 3 bases at J, with 7 bases between the two ends. The CDR3 has 11 residues. This CDR3 is CASTSLYEQYF. For the CDR3, the DNA is TGTGCCAGCACTAGCCTCTACGAGCAGTACTTC.

This clonotype was detected a few times. The chain couples TRBV20-1 to TRBJ2-7; TRBD1 might be the D (8 bases). V lost 6 bases to trimming and J lost 2 bases, with 20 bases between them. Germline V CDR1 and CDR2: DFQATT, SNEGSKA (reference sequence). This CDR3 contains 15 residues. The CDR3 DNA reads as TGCAGTGCCGGGGGTACAGGGGGGACTACCTACGAGCAGTACTTC. Residues: CSAGGTGGTTYEQYF.

This clonotype was recorded at least ten times. The V call is TRBV20-1, the J call TRBJ1-4; 8 bases are shared with TRBD1. The V gene end was trimmed by 5 bases and the J gene end by 5 bases; junction bases not matched to a gene: 1. Germline V gene lookup returns CDR1 DFQATT and CDR2 SNEGSKA (reference sequence). This CDR3 has 12 amino acids. The CDR3 reads CSARTGNEKLFF. DNA of the CDR3: TGCAGTGCTCGGACAGGGAATGAAAAACTGTTTTTT.

This clonotype was seen ten or more times. This chain connects TRBV4-3 to TRBJ1-4, with a weak D call TRBD1 (5 bases). The CDR3 is made up of 14 amino acids. The V gene lost 0 bases and the J gene lost 7 bases, with 9 bases spanning the gap. Germline V gene sequence: CDR1 LGHNA, CDR2 YSLEER. In DNA, the CDR3 is TGCGCCAGCAGCCAAGACCCAGGGAGTGAAAAACTGTTTTTT. This encodes CASSQDPGSEKLFF.

This clonotype was found many times. The rearrangement links TRBV4-3 to TRBJ2-1; D possibly corresponds to TRBD2 (6 bases). Germline V CDR1 and CDR2: LGHNA, YSLEER. V was pared by 3 bases and J by 0 bases, with 15 bases between. CDR3 length: 17 residues. DNA for the CDR3: TGCGCCAGCAGCCAGTTACTAGCAAGGAGCTCCTACAATGAGCAGTTCTTC. This encodes CASSQLLARSSYNEQFF.

This clonotype was counted ten times or more. The chain carries TRBV11-2 and TRBJ2-7; the match to TRBD2 covers 7 bases. The CDR3 is made up of 15 amino acids. J lost 5 bases, V lost 0 bases, and 7 bases had no gene match. Germline V gene lookup returns CDR1 SGHAT and CDR2 FQNNGV. CDR3 in amino acids: CASSLDRGSPDEQYF. For the CDR3, the DNA is TGTGCCAGCAGCTTAGATCGCGGGAGTCCCGACGAGCAGTACTTC.

This clonotype was found a few times. The V and J genes are TRBV27 and TRBJ1-2; 10 nucleotides align to TRBD1. J lost 5 bases, V lost 4 bases, and 7 bases had no gene match. The CDR3 extends over 15 amino acids. Germline V gene sequence: CDR1 MNHEY, CDR2 SMNVEV (reference sequence). The CDR3 DNA reads TGTGCCAGCAGTTCCCGACAGGGGGCGGGATATGGCTACACCTTC. Protein product: CASSSRQGAGYGYTF.